Sequencing of this T cell receptor (beta chain) was carried out in a study of T cells expressing NK-cell markers. Study-wide background: In sorted CD3+CD56+NKG2C+, CD3+CD56+NKG2C- and CD3+CD56-NKG2C+ T cells, TCR beta repertoires were obtained.

In the case of this clonotype: Its cognate antigen is unknown.

Findings and caveats of the study: There were a handful of donors in whom these clonotypes also led the CD3+CD56-NKG2C+ fraction.

Germline V CDR1 and CDR2: LNHDA, SQIVND (reference sequence). This CDR3 is 13 amino acids long. Making the TCR beta cDNA relied on 5'RACE template switching with UMIs. After re-calling the 5' RACE reads, TCRdb lists one entry per CDR3 protein, DNA absent. The sample has some 140,000 distinct CDR3 sequences. The TCR was taken from a woman between 50 and 59 years old in good health. The sequenced sample consisted of blood T cells: a sorted CD56 or NKG2C T cell subset, CD4+ or CD8+ T cells, or bulk PBMC T cells (not recorded which). The chain has TRBV19 and TRBJ1-2. The CDR3 here is CASSIAVSDGYTF.